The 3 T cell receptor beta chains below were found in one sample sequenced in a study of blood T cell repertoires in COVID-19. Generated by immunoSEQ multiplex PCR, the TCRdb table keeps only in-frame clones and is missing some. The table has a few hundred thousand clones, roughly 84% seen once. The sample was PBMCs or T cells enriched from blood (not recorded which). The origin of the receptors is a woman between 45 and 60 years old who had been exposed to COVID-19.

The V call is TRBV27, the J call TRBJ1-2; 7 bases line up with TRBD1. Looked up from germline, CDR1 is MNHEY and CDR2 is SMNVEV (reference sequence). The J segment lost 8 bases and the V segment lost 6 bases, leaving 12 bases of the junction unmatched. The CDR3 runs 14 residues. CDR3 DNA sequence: TGTGCCAGCAGCCGAGGGGCAGGGGGTAAAGGCTACACCTTC. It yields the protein CASSRGAGGKGYTF.

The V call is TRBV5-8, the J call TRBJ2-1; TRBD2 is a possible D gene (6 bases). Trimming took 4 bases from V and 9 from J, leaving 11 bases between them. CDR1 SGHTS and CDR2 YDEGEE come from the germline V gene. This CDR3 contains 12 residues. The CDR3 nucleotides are TGTGCCAGCAGCCTTCGGAGGGGTGAGCAGTTCTTC. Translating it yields CASSLRRGEQFF.

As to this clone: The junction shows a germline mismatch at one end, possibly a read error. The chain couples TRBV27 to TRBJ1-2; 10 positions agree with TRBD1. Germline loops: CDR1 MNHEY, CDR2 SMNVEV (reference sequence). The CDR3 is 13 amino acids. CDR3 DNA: TGTGCCAGCAGTTTATCGTTGGGACAGGGGCCGAACTTC. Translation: CASSLSLGQGPNF.